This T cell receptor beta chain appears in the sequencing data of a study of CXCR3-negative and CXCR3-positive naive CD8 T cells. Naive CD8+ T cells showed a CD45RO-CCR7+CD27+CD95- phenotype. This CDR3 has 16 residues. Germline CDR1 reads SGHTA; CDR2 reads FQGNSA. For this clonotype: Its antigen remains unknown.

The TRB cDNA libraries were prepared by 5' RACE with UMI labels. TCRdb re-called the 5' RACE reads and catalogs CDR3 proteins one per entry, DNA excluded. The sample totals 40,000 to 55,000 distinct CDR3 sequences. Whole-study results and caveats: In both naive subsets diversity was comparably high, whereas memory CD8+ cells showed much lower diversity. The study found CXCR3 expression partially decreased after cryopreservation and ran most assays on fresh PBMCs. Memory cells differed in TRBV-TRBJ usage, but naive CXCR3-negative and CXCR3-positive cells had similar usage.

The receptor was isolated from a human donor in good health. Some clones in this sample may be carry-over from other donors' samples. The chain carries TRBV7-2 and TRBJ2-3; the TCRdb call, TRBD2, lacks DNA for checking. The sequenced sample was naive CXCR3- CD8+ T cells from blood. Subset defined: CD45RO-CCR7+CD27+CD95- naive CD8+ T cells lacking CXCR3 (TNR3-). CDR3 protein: CASSSRTESGTDTQYF.